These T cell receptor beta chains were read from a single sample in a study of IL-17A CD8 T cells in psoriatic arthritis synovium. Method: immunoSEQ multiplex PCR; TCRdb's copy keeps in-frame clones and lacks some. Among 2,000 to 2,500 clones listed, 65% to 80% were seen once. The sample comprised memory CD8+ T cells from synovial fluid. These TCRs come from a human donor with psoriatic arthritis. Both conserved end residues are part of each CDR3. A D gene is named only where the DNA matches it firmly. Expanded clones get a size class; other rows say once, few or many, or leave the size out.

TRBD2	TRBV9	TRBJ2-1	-	TGTGCCAGCAGCGGGCCAGCGGGAGCGGTGGGGCAGTTCTTC	CASSGPAGAVGQFF
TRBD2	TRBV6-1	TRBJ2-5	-	TGTGCCAGCAGTGGGATTCGGGGGGGGCAAGAGACCCAGTACTTC	CASSGIRGGQETQYF
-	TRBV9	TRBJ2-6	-	TGTGCCAGCAGCGTAAGGCCCTGGGCCAACGTCCTGACTTTC	CASSVRPWANVLTF
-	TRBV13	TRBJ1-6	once	TGTGCCAGCAGCTCCACAGTTCAACCCCTCCACTTT	CASSSTVQPLHF
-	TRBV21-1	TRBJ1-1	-	TGTGCCAGCAGCAAGTTAAGGGACAGTAACACTGAAGCTTTCTTT	CASSKLRDSNTEAFF
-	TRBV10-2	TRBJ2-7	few	TGCGCCAGCAGTGTAAGCAGGACCTACTCCTACGAGCAGTACTTC	CASSVSRTYSYEQYF
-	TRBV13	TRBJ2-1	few	TGTGCCAGCAGCCCATACGGAGGGCCTGGGTCTTTAGGTCGGGATAACAATGAGCAGTTCTTC	CASSPYGGPGSLGRDNNEQFF
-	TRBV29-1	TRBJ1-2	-	TGCAGCGTTGAAGAGTGGGCCAGGGGCCCAGCTAACTATGGCTACACCTTC	CSVEEWARGPANYGYTF
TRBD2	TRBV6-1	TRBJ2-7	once	TGTGCCAGCAGTGAAGGAGCGGGGGCCTACGAGCAGTACTTC	CASSEGAGAYEQYF
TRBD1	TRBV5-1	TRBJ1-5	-	TGCGCCAGCAGCGGTCGGACAGGATCCTCCGCCCATCAGCCCCAGCATTTT	CASSGRTGSSAHQPQHF
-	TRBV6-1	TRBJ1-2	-	TGTGCCAGCAGTGAAAGAGGGGAGGGTGGCTACACCTTC	CASSERGEGGYTF
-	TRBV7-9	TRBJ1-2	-	TGTGCCAGCAGCTTAGCACACTATGGCTACACCTTC	CASSLAHYGYTF
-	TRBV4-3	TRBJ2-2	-	TGCGCCAGCAGCCAACTAGGCACCGGGGAGCTGTTTTTT	CASSQLGTGELFF
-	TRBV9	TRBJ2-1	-	TGTGCCAGCAGCGTCCTTGGGCGCGGTGAGCAGTTCTTC	CASSVLGRGEQFF
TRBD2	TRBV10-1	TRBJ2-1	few	TGCGCCAGCAGTGAAGGGACTAGCGTCAATGAGCAGTTCTTC	CASSEGTSVNEQFF
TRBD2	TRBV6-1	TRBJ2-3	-	TGTGCCAGCAGTGAATGGGGGGGTCGGTATACAGATACGCAGTATTTT	CASSEWGGRYTDTQYF
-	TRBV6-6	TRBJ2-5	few	TGTGCCAGCAGTTACTCAGCACAGGGTTATCGAGAGACCCAGTACTTC	CASSYSAQGYRETQYF
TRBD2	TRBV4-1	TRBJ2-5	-	TGCGCCAGCAGCCAAGACGGCGCGGGAGGGGAGACCCAGTACTTC	CASSQDGAGGETQYF
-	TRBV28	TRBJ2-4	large	TGTGCCAGCAGGGGAGAGGACATTCAGTACTTC	CASRGEDIQYF
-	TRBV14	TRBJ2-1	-	TGTGCCAGCAGCCTCACGACCGCCGGGACCAAGCACAATGAGCAGTTCTTC	CASSLTTAGTKHNEQFF
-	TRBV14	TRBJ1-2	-	TGTGCCAGCAGCCACCCGCCTTCCGGCTACACCTTC	CASSHPPSGYTF
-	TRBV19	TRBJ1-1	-	TGTGCCAGCCAGAGGGGGAACACTGAAGCTTTCTTT	CASQRGNTEAFF
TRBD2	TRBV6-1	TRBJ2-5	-	TGTGCCAGCAGCCCTCTAGCGGGGGAACGAGAGACCCAGTACTTC	CASSPLAGERETQYF
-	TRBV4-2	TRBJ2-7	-	TGTGCCAGCAGCCGGTGGACGAATTCCTACGAGCAGTACTTC	CASSRWTNSYEQYF
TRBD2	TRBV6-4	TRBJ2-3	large	TGTGCCAGCAGTCCGACTAGCGGGAGCACAGATACGCAGTATTTT	CASSPTSGSTDTQYF
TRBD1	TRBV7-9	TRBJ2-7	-	TGTGCCAGCAGCTCCACAGGGGGCAGATACGAGCAGTACTTC	CASSSTGGRYEQYF
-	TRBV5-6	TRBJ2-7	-	TGTGCCAGCAGCTTGTTTTCCGCCCACGGCGGCGAGCAGTACTTC	CASSLFSAHGGEQYF
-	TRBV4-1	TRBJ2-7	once	TGCGCCAGCAGCCAAGATATGGAGCAGGGAGGCTACGAGCAGTACTTC	CASSQDMEQGGYEQYF
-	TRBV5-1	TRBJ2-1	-	TGCGCCAGCAGCTGGAGATCCGGGGGAGAGGGGACCAAAAGCTCCTACAATGAGCAGTTCTTC	CASSWRSGGEGTKSSYNEQFF
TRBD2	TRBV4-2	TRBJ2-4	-	TGTGCCAGCAGCCAAGATAAGGCTAGCGGGAGTGACATTCAGTACTTC	CASSQDKASGSDIQYF
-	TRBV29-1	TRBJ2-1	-	TGCAGCGTTGAAGGGTGGGCCGCCGGGATGAAGTTCTTC	CSVEGWAAGMKFF
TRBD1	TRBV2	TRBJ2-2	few	TGTGCCAGCAGTGGGAATCGACAGGGGGCAACCGGGGAGCTGTTTTTT	CASSGNRQGATGELFF
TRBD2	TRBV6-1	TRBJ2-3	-	TGTGCCAGCAGTGAACTAGCGGGAGGGCCAGATACGCAGTATTTT	CASSELAGGPDTQYF
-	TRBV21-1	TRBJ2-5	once	TGTGCCAGCAGCAAAAGATTGAGATTCCAAGAGACCCAGTACTTC	CASSKRLRFQETQYF
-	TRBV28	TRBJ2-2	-	TGTGCCAGCACTCCGGAGAGGGTCGGAAACACCGGGGAGCTGTTTTTT	CASTPERVGNTGELFF
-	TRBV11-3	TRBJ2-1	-	TGTGCCAGCAGCCCACCTACCGGTCAAGTGTATGAGCAGTTCTTC	CASSPPTGQVYEQFF
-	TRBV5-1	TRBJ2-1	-	TGCGCCAGCAGCCCGGTCCCTAGCGATGAGCAGTTCTTC	CASSPVPSDEQFF
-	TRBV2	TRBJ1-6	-	TGTGCCAGCAGTGAAGAAGGGGGATCACCCCTCCACTTT	CASSEEGGSPLHF
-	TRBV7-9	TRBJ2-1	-	TGTGCCAGCAGATTACAGGGACTATACAATGAGCAGTTCTTC	CASRLQGLYNEQFF
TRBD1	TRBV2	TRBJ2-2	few	TGTGCCAGCAGTTCGCCCCGGGACAGGGCGTTATCCGGGGAGCTGTTTTTT	CASSSPRDRALSGELFF
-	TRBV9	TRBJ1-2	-	TGTGCCAGCAGAACTCTCTTTGGGGTTCGTGGCTACACCTTC	CASRTLFGVRGYTF
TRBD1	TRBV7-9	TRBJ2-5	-	TGTGCCAGCAGCTCAACCGGGACAGGGACCCCATGGGCCCAGTACTTC	CASSSTGTGTPWAQYF